The entry below describes one T cell receptor beta chain. As yet, its antigen is unknown. TCRdb passed the 5' RACE reads through MiXCR, listing each CDR3 protein once. The data contain 85,000 to 90,000 distinct CDR3 sequences, over 13% of them singletons. The source of the sample is a study of early T cells in non-severe SARS-CoV-2 infection. Overall study results and limits: Sequences matched to VDJdb favored anti-spike CD8 responses, while private and CD4 specificities were missed.

CDR3 length equals 12 residues. Germline assignment: CDR1 SGDLS and CDR2 YYNGEE. With 5 bases clipped from V and 5 bases from J, the junction kept 3 bases outside the gene matches. This clonotype was obtained from an adult who was a healthcare worker with PCR-confirmed SARS-CoV-2 infection or an uninfected control (not recorded which). The genes are TRBV9 and TRBJ2-7; 8 bases are a match to TRBD2. The sequenced sample consisted of whole blood. In nucleotides, the CDR3 is TGTGCCAGCAGTCCGGGGGGGAACGAGCAGTACTTC. Amino acids: CASSPGGNEQYF.